A single T cell receptor beta chain is shown here with its context. Its antigen is not known. The CDR3 consists of 15 residues. The V gene's germline CDR1 is KGHSH and CDR2 LQKENI. The J segment lost 7 bases and the V segment lost 1 base, leaving 7 bases of the junction unmatched. Sequenced material consisted of expressed TCRB transcripts (all of the isolated RNA was reverse transcribed). The method was immunoSEQ multiplex PCR; TCRdb's version includes in-frame clones alone and lacks a portion of them. This table holds a few hundred thousand clones, 8.5% to 10% found once. The data originate from a study of beta chain features in type 1 diabetes. Study-level results: Within each of all four CD4+ subsets, Type 1 diabetes patients had TCRB CDR3s that were moderately but significantly shorter.

Donors contributed one heparinised blood draw apiece, averaging around 100 mL. Sorted cells reached over 95% purity in every population. The receptor's source is a man under 40 with type 1 diabetes. Sequencing was performed on central memory CD4+ T cells from blood. The genes are TRBV18 and TRBJ2-1, with 7 bases fitting TRBD2. The CDR3 sequence is CASSPRGRVQNEQFF. CDR3 DNA sequence: TGTGCCAGCTCACCACGCGGGAGAGTGCAAAATGAGCAGTTCTTC.